What follows are 3 T cell receptor beta chains derived from one specimen sequenced in a study of blood T cell repertoires in COVID-19. Repertoires were generated with immunoSEQ multiplex PCR, while TCRdb's copy carries only in-frame clones and drops some. The data contain roughly 250,000 clones, roughly nine tenths of them singletons. Specimen: PBMCs or T cells enriched from blood (not recorded which). The receptors here all came from a human donor in a cohort exposed to, infected with or recovered from COVID-19 (not recorded which). The donor label of this sample is uncertain.

This chain links TRBV29-1 with TRBJ1-1, with D maybe TRBD1 (5 bases). With 6 bases removed from V and 6 bases from J, the gap between germline ends came to 11 bases. This CDR3 region has 11 residues. Germline V gives CDR1 SQVTM, CDR2 ANQGSEA. The CDR3 DNA reads as TGCAGCGTCACCGAGACAGCTGAAGCTTTCTTT. Amino acids: CSVTETAEAFF.

This rearrangement joins TRBV7-3 to TRBJ1-1, with D perhaps matching TRBD1 (5 bases). Trimming pared 2 bases from V and 6 bases from J, leaving 13 bases between. Germline CDR1 and CDR2: SGHTA and FQGTGA. The CDR3 runs to 14 residues. CDR3 amino acids: CASSLGGKQAEAFF. CDR3 nucleotides: TGTGCCAGCAGCTTAGGCGGGAAACAGGCTGAAGCTTTCTTT.

The J gene is TRBJ2-3, the V gene TRBV30; perhaps TRBD2 as D (6 bases). The CDR3 sequence is 17 residues long. The V end was cut by 7 bases, the J end by 5 bases, with 28 bases between. CDR1 is GTSNPN, CDR2 SVGIG, per germline (reference sequence). CDR3 sequence: CASLLKRTKLGEDTQYF. CDR3 in DNA: TGTGCCTCCCTATTAAAACGGACTAAACTTGGGGAAGATACGCAGTATTTT.